The sequence of this TCR beta chain was determined in a study of blood T cell repertoires in COVID-19. Study overall: The United States, Italy and Spain provided the acute and convalescent COVID-19 samples. The analysed material was cDNA or gDNA that came from T cells, B-cell-depleted T cells, or PBMCs.

In the source study's methods: By means of reference gene primer amplification, nucleated cell counts were estimated. Libraries were prepared by immunoSEQ multiplex PCR; TCRdb keeps only in-frame clonotypes and omits some of them. V, J and clone size derive from that table, while D and trimming were established from the DNA sequence. Counted here are about 200,000 clones, about 86% occurring once; the ten biggest clones make up 0.65% to 0.95%. Germline loops: CDR1 SNHLY, CDR2 FYNNEI. V gave up 8 bases and J gave up 10 bases, with 24 bases separating them. The CDR3 runs 15 residues. The TCR was taken from a woman in her 70s with acute or convalescent COVID-19. Input material: peripheral blood. The rearrangement links TRBV2 to TRBJ2-1; D may be TRBD2 (6 bases). The DNA of the CDR3 is TGTGCCAGCGGATTGACTGGGGAGGAGTTTAGGGAGCAGTTCTTC. This translates into CASGLTGEEFREQFF.